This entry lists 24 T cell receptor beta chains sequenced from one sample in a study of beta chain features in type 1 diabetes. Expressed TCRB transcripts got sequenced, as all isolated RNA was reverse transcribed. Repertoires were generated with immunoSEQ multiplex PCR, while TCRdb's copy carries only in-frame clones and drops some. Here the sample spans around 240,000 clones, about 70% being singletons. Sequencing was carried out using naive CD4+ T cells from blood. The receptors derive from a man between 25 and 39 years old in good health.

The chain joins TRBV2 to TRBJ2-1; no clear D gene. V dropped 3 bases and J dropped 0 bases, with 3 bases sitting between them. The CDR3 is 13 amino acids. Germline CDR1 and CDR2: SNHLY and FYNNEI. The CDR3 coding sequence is TGTGCCAGCAGTGACAGCTCCTACAATGAGCAGTTCTTC. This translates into CASSDSSYNEQFF. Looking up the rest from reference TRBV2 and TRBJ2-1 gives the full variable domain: EPEVTQTPSHQVTQMGQEVILRCVPISNHLYFYWYRQILGQKVEFLVSFYNNEISEKSEIFDDQFSVERPDGSNFTLKIRSTKLEDSAMYFCASSDSSYNEQFFGPGTRLTVL.

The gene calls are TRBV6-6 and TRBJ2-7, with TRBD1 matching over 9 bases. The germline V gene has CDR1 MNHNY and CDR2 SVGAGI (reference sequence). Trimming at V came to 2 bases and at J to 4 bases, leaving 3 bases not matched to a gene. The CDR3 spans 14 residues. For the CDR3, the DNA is TGTGCCAGCAGTTACCGGACAGGGGAGTACGAGCAGTACTTC. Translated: CASSYRTGEYEQYF.

CDR3 in amino acids: CSVHRDGNTEAFF. The DNA for the CDR3 is TGCAGCGTGCACAGGGATGGTAACACTGAAGCTTTCTTT. The chain combines TRBV29-1 with TRBJ1-1; TRBD1 is a possible D gene (6 bases). CDR1 and CDR2 (germline): SQVTM, ANQGSEA. This CDR3 is 13 amino acids long. V dropped 6 bases and J dropped 2 bases, with 13 bases sitting between them.

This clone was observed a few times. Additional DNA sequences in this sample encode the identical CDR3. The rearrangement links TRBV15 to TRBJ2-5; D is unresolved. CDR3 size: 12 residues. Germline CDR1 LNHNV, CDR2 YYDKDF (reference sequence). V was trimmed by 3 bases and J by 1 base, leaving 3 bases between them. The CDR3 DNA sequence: TGTGCCACCAGCAGGGGCCAAGAGACCCAGTACTTC. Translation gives CATSRGQETQYF.

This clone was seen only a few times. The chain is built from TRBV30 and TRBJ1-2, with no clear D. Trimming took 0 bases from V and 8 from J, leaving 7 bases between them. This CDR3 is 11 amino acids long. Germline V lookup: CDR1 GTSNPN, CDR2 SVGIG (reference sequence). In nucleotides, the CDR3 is TGTGCCTGGAGTGTAGTGAGAGGCTACACCTTC. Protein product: CAWSVVRGYTF.

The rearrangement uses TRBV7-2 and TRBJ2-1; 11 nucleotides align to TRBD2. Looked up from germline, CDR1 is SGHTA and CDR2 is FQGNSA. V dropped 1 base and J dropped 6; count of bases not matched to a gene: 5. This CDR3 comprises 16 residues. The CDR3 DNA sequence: TGTGCCAGCAGCTTAGATGGGCTAGCGGGAGGCAATGAGCAGTTCTTC. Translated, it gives CASSLDGLAGGNEQFF.

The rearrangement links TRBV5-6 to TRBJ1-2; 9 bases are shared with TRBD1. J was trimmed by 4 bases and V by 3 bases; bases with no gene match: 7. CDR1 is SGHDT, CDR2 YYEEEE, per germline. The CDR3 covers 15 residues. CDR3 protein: CASSWGQGFTYGYTF. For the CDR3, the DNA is TGTGCCAGCAGCTGGGGACAGGGTTTTACCTATGGCTACACCTTC. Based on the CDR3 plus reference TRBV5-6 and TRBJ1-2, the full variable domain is DAGVTQSPTHLIKTRGQQVTLRCSPKSGHDTVSWYQQALGQGPQFIFQYYEEEERQRGNFPDRFSGHQFPNYSSELNVNALLLGDSALYLCASSWGQGFTYGYTFGSGTRLTVV.

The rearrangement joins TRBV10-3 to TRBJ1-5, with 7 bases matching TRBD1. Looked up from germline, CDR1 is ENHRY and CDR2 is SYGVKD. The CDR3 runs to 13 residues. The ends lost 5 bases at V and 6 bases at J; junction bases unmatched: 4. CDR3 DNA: TGTGCCATCAGTACAGGGGAGCCTCAGCCCCAGCATTTT. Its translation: CAISTGEPQPQHF.

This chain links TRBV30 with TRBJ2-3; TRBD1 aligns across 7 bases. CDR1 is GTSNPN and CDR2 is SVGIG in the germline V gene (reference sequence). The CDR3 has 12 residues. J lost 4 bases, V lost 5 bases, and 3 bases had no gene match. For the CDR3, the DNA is TGTGCCTGGGCTACAGGGGCAGATACGCAGTATTTT. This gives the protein CAWATGADTQYF.

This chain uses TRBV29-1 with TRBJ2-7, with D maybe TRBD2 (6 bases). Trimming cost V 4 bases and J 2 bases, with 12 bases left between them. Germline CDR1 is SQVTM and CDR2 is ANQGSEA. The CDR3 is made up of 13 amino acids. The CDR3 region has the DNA TGCAGCGTTGCGGGACTGGTCCCCTACGAGCAGTACTTC. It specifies CSVAGLVPYEQYF.

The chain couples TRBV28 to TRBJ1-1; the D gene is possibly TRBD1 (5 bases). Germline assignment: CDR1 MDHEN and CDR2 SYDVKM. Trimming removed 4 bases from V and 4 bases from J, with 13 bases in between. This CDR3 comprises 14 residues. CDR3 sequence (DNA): TGTGCCAGCAGTTGGACAAACCTAGGCACTGAAGCTTTCTTT. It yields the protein CASSWTNLGTEAFF.

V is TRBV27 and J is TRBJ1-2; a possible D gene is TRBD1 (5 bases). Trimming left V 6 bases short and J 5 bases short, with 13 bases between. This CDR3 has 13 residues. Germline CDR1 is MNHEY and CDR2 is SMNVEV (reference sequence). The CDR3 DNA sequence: TGTGCCAGCAGCCGGGACGTTGAGTATGGCTACACCTTC. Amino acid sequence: CASSRDVEYGYTF.

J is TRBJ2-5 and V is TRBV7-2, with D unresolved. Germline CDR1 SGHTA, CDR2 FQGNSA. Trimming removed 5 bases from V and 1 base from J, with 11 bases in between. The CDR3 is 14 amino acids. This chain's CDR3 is CASSPNWRQETQYF. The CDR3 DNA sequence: TGTGCCAGCAGCCCTAATTGGCGCCAAGAGACCCAGTACTTC. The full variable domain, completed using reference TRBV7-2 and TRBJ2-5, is GAGVSQSPSNKVTEKGKDVELRCDPISGHTALYWYRQSLGQGLEFLIYFQGNSAPDKSGLPSDRFSAERTGGSVSTLTIQRTQQEDSAVYLCASSPNWRQETQYFGPGTRLLVL.

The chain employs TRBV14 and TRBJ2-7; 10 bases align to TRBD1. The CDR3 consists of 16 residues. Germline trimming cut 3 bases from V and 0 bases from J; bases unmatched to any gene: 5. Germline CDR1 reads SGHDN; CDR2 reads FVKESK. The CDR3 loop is CASSQPGQGSSYEQYF. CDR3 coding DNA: TGTGCCAGCAGCCAGCCGGGACAGGGGTCCTCCTACGAGCAGTACTTC.

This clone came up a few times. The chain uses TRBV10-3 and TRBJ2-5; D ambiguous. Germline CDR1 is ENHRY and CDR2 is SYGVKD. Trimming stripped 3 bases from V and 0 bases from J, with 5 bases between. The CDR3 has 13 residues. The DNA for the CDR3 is TGTGCCATCAGTGATGGACACCAAGAGACCCAGTACTTC. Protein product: CAISDGHQETQYF.

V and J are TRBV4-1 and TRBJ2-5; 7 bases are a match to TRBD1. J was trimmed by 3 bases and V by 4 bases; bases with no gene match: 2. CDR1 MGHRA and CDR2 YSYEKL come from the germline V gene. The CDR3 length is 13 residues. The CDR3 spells CASSLTGEETQYF. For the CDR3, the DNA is TGCGCCAGCAGCCTAACAGGGGAAGAGACCCAGTACTTC.

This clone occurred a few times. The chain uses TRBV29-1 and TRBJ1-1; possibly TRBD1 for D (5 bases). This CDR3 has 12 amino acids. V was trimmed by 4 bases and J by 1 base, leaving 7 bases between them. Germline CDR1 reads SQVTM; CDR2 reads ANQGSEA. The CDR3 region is CSVATGNTEAFF. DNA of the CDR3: TGCAGCGTTGCAACAGGGAACACTGAAGCTTTCTTT.

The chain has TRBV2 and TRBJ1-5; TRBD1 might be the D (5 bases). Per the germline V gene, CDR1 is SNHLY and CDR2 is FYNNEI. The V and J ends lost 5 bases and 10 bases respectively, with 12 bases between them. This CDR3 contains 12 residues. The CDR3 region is CASSYDSDPQHF. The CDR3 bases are TGTGCCAGCAGTTACGACAGTGATCCCCAGCATTTT. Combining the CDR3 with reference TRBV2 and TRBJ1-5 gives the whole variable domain EPEVTQTPSHQVTQMGQEVILRCVPISNHLYFYWYRQILGQKVEFLVSFYNNEISEKSEIFDDQFSVERPDGSNFTLKIRSTKLEDSAMYFCASSYDSDPQHFGDGTRLSIL.

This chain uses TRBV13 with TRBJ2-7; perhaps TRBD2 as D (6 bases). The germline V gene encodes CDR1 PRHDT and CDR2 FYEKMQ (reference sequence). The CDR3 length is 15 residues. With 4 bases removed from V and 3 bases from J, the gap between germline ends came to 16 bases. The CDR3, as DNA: TGTGCCAGCAGCTCCCTTCCGGGAGCCCGCTACGAGCAGTACTTC. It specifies CASSSLPGARYEQYF.

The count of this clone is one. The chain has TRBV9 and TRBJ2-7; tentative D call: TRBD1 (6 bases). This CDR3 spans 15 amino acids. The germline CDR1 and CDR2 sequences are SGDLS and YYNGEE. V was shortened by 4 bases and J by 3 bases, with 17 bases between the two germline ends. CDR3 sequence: CASSPSGQIFYEQYF. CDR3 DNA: TGTGCCAGCAGCCCTTCCGGACAGATCTTCTACGAGCAGTACTTC.

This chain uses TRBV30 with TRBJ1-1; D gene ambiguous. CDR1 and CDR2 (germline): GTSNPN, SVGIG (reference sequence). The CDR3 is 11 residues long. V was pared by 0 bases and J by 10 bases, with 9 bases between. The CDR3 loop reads CAWSVGVSAFF. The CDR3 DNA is TGTGCCTGGAGTGTCGGGGTTTCAGCTTTCTTT.

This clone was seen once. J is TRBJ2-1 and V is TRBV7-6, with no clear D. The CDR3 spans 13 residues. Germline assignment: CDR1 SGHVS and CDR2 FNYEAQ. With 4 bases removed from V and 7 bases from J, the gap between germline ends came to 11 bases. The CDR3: CASSSLKWNEQFF. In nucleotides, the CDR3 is TGTGCCAGCAGCTCGTTGAAGTGGAATGAGCAGTTCTTC.

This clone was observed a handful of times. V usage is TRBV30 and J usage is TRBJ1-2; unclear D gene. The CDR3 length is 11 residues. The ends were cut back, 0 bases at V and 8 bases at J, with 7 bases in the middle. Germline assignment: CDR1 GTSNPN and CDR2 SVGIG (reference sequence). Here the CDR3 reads CAWSVWGGYTF. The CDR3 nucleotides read TGTGCCTGGAGTGTTTGGGGAGGCTACACCTTC.

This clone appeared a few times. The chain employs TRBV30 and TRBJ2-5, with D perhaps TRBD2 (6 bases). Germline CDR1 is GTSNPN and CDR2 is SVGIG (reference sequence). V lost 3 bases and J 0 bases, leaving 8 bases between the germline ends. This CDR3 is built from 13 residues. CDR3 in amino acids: CAWRGEDQETQYF. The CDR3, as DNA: TGTGCCTGGAGAGGGGAGGACCAAGAGACCCAGTACTTC.